One sample yielded the 15 T cell receptor beta chains listed below, sequenced in a study of T cells after somatic rescue of genetic block. Here immunoSEQ multiplex PCR was the method, and the copy in TCRdb shows in-frame clones only, minus some. This sample has tens of thousands of clones, with under 95% found just once. Sequenced input: peripheral blood mononuclear cells (PBMCs). Receptors originate from a man aged 25 to 45.

The chain uses TRBV7-2 and TRBJ2-3; TRBD1 aligns across 9 bases. Germline loops: CDR1 SGHTA, CDR2 FQGNSA. The CDR3 is 15 residues long. With 3 bases clipped from V and 2 bases from J, the junction kept 3 bases outside the gene matches. For the CDR3, the DNA is TGTGCCAGCAGCTTGAACAGGGGGCCCACAGATACGCAGTATTTT. It translates to CASSLNRGPTDTQYF.

This clone showed up just once. The chain joins TRBV28 to TRBJ2-3; D is perhaps TRBD1 (5 bases). The CDR3 consists of 18 residues. V was pared by 5 bases and J by 2 bases, with 23 bases between. CDR1 is MDHEN and CDR2 is SYDVKM in the germline V gene. Here the CDR3 reads CASSRPGSGVYLTDTQYF. CDR3 nucleotide sequence: TGTGCCAGCAGTCGACCAGGGTCTGGGGTGTATCTCACAGATACGCAGTATTTT.

The chain is built from TRBV6-6 and TRBJ2-2; TRBD1 aligns across 8 bases. With 0 bases clipped from V and 5 bases from J, the junction kept 5 bases outside the gene matches. CDR1 and CDR2 (germline): MNHNY, SVGAGI (reference sequence). The CDR3 spans 16 residues. CDR3 residues: CASSYSRDRPTGELFF. As DNA, the CDR3 is TGTGCCAGCAGTTACTCGCGGGACAGGCCTACCGGGGAGCTGTTTTTT.

This chain links TRBV15 with TRBJ1-3; no firm D call. Germline assignment: CDR1 LNHNV and CDR2 YYDKDF (reference sequence). V dropped 0 bases and J dropped 2 bases, with 8 bases sitting between them. The length of the CDR3 is 15 residues. The CDR3 loop is CATSRDWRPGNTIYF. The CDR3 region has the DNA TGTGCCACCAGCAGAGATTGGCGTCCTGGAAACACCATATATTTT.

The rearrangement links TRBV27 to TRBJ2-5; 14 nucleotides agree with TRBD2. The length of the CDR3 is 15 residues. The germline V gene has CDR1 MNHEY and CDR2 SMNVEV (reference sequence). V shed 5 bases and J 5 bases; nucleotides not matched to a gene: 4. The CDR3 DNA is TGTGCCAGCAGTAAGACTAGCGGGAGGGGGGAGACCCAGTACTTC. Translating gives CASSKTSGRGETQYF.

This chain links TRBV13 with TRBJ1-3; possibly TRBD1 for D (6 bases). From germline, CDR1 is PRHDT and CDR2 FYEKMQ (reference sequence). Trimming took off 2 bases at V and 7 bases at J, with 9 bases between the two ends. The CDR3 has 13 residues. Here the CDR3 DNA reads TGTGCCAGCAGCTTACCCCAGGGGAACACCATATATTTT. Protein sequence: CASSLPQGNTIYF.

This chain connects TRBV28 to TRBJ1-1, with a possible D match to TRBD1 (5 bases). The CDR3 length is 20 residues. V lost 1 base, J lost 4 bases, and 28 bases lay in between. Germline CDR1 is MDHEN and CDR2 is SYDVKM. CDR3 nucleotide sequence: TGTGCCAGCAGTTTATTCAGATCGTCGGGACGGAGGTCTAAGGGCACTGAAGCTTTCTTT. It is translated as CASSLFRSSGRRSKGTEAFF. Full variable domain (outside the CDR3, taken from reference TRBV28 and TRBJ1-1): DVKVTQSSRYLVKRTGEKVFLECVQDMDHENMFWYRQDPGLGLRLIYFSYDVKMKEKGDIPEGYSVSREKKERFSLILESASTNQTSMYLCASSLFRSSGRRSKGTEAFFGQGTRLTVV.

The rearrangement joins TRBV5-1 to TRBJ1-1, with D hard to call. The germline gives CDR1 SGHRS, CDR2 YFSETQ. V lost 5 bases, J lost 1 base, and 9 bases lay in between. The CDR3 totals 13 residues. CDR3: CASRASPNTEAFF. The CDR3, as DNA: TGCGCCAGCAGGGCCAGCCCGAACACTGAAGCTTTCTTT.

This clone was seen only once. This sequence joins TRBV7-2 and TRBJ1-1; the D gene is possibly TRBD1 (5 bases). The germline CDR1 and CDR2 sequences are SGHTA and FQGNSA. Trimming left V 6 bases short and J 11 bases short, with 22 bases between. The CDR3 length is 14 residues. CDR3: CASSKDPGGGDAFF. In DNA form, the CDR3 reads TGTGCCAGCAGTAAAGATCCCGGCGGGGGAGACGCTTTCTTT.

The chain recombines TRBV4-1 with TRBJ2-3; TRBD2 aligns across 10 bases. With 1 base clipped from V and 5 bases from J, the junction kept 9 bases outside the gene matches. The CDR3 runs to 17 residues. The germline V gene has CDR1 MGHRA and CDR2 YSYEKL. Here the CDR3 reads CASSQVSSGRERDTQYF. The CDR3 nucleotides read TGCGCCAGCAGCCAAGTTTCTAGCGGGAGAGAGAGAGATACGCAGTATTTT.

V gene TRBV20-1 combines with J gene TRBJ2-7; D call uncertain. The CDR3 extends over 10 amino acids. From germline, CDR1 is DFQATT and CDR2 SNEGSKA (reference sequence). V was cut by 3 bases and J by 6 bases, with 6 bases left in between. The CDR3 DNA reads TGCAGTGCTAGGCTAGTCGAGCAGTACTTC. Encoded protein: CSARLVEQYF.

The chain is built from TRBV5-5 and TRBJ1-2, with TRBD1 identical over 9 bases. This CDR3 is 15 amino acids long. With V trimmed by 0 bases and J by 8 bases, 8 bases remained unmatched. Per the germline V gene, CDR1 is SGHKS and CDR2 is YYEKEE (reference sequence). The CDR3 DNA follows: TGTGCCAGCAGCTTGGCTTCCTGGACAGGGGTGGGCTACACCTTC. This translates into CASSLASWTGVGYTF. Based on the CDR3 plus reference TRBV5-5 and TRBJ1-2, the full variable domain is DAGVTQSPTHLIKTRGQQVTLRCSPISGHKSVSWYQQVLGQGPQFIFQYYEKEERGRGNFPDRFSARQFPNYSSELNVNALLLGDSALYLCASSLASWTGVGYTFGSGTRLTVV.

This sequence joins TRBV6-1 and TRBJ2-7, with TRBD2 matching over 9 bases. Germline-derived CDR1 and CDR2 are MNHNS and SASEGT. V lost 4 bases and J lost 3; bases outside the gene matches: 13. This CDR3 spans 17 amino acids. The CDR3 DNA is TGTGCCAGCAGTGTGCGGTGGCCGAGTAGCGGGGGCTACGAGCAGTACTTC. Its protein is CASSVRWPSSGGYEQYF.

The rearrangement links TRBV4-1 to TRBJ1-2; TRBD1 aligns across 7 bases. Germline CDR1 is MGHRA and CDR2 is YSYEKL. Germline trimming cut 2 bases from V and 0 bases from J; bases unmatched to any gene: 15. There are 19 residues in the CDR3. The CDR3 spells CASSQSTPGQPFANYGYTF. For the CDR3, the DNA is TGCGCCAGCAGCCAATCGACCCCGGGACAGCCGTTCGCTAACTATGGCTACACCTTC.

The CDR3: CASSVVDRGWGRNQPQHF. For the CDR3, the DNA is TGTGCCAGCAGTGTGGTTGACAGGGGATGGGGGCGCAATCAGCCCCAGCATTTT. This chain uses TRBV6-1 with TRBJ1-5, with 8 bases lining up with TRBD1. Germline CDR1 MNHNS, CDR2 SASEGT. The ends lost 4 bases at V and 2 bases at J; junction bases unmatched: 13. The CDR3 extends over 18 amino acids.